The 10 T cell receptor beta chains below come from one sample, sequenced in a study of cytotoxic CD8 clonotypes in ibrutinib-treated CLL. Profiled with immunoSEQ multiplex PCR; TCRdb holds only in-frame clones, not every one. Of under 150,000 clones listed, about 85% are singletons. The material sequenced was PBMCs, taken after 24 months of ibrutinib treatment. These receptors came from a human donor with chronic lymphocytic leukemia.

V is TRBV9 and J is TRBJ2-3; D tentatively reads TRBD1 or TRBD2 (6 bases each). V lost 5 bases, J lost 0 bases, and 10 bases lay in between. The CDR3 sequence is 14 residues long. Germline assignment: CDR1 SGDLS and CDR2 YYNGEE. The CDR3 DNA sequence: TGTGCCAGCAGAAAAGGGGGGAGCACAGATACGCAGTATTTT. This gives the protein CASRKGGSTDTQYF.

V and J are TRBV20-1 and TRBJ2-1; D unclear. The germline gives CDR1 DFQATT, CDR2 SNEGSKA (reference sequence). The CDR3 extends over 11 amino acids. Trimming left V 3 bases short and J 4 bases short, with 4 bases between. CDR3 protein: CSARTYNEQFF. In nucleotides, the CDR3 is TGCAGTGCTAGGACGTACAATGAGCAGTTCTTC.

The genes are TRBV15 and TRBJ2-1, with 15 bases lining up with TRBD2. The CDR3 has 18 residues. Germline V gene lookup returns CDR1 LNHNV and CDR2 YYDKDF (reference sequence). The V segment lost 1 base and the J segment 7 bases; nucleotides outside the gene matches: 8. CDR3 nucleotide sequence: TGTGCCACCAGCAGAGGGCGGCTAGGGACTAGCGGGGGGAATGAGCAGTTCTTC. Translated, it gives CATSRGRLGTSGGNEQFF. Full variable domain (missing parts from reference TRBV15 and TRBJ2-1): DAMVIQNPRYQVTQFGKPVTLSCSQTLNHNVMYWYQQKSSQAPKLLFHYYDKDFNNEADTPDNFQSRRPNTSFCFLDIRSPGLGDTAMYLCATSRGRLGTSGGNEQFFGPGTRLTVL.

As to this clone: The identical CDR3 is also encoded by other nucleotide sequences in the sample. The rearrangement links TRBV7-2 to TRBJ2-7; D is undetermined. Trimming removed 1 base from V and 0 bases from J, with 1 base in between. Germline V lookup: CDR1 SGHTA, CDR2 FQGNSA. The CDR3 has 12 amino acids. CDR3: CASSLVSYEQYF. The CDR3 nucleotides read TGTGCCAGCAGCTTAGTCTCCTACGAGCAGTACTTC.

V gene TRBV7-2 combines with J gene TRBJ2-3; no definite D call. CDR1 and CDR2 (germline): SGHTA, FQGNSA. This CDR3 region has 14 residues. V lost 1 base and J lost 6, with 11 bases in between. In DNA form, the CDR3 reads TGTGCCAGCAGCTTAGAAAAGGGTCCGGATACGCAGTATTTT. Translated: CASSLEKGPDTQYF.

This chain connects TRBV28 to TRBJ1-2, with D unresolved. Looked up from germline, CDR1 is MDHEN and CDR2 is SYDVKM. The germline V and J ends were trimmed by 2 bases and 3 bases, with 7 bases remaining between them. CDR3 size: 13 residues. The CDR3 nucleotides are TGTGCCAGCAGTTTACCTCGCGACTATGGCTACACCTTC. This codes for CASSLPRDYGYTF.

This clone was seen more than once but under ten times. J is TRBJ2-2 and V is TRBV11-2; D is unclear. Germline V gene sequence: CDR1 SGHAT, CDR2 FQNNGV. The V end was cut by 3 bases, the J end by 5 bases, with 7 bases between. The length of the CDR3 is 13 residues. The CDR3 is CASSFSETGELFF. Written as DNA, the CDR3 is TGTGCCAGCAGCTTTAGTGAGACCGGGGAGCTGTTTTTT.

CDR3 sequence: CASSTRTGTNEKLFF. DNA of the CDR3: TGTGCCAGCAGCACCCGGACAGGGACTAATGAAAAACTGTTTTTT. The V call is TRBV9, the J call TRBJ1-4; 8 bases are a match to TRBD1. There are 15 residues in the CDR3. V shed 4 bases and J 2 bases; nucleotides not matched to a gene: 4. Germline-derived CDR1 and CDR2 are SGDLS and YYNGEE.

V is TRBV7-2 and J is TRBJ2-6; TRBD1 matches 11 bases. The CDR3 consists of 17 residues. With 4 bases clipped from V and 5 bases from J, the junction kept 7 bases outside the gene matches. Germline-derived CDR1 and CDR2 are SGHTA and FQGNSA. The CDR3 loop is CASSSYGTGGRANVLTF. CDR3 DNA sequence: TGTGCCAGCAGCTCTTATGGGACAGGGGGGAGGGCCAACGTCCTGACTTTC. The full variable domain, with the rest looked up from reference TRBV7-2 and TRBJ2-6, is GAGVSQSPSNKVTEKGKDVELRCDPISGHTALYWYRQSLGQGLEFLIYFQGNSAPDKSGLPSDRFSAERTGGSVSTLTIQRTQQEDSAVYLCASSSYGTGGRANVLTFGAGSRLTVL.

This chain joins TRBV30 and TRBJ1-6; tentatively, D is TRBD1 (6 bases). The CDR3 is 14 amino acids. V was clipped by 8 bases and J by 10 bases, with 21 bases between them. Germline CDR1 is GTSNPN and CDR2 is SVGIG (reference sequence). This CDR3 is CATGHREGGSPLHF. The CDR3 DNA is TGTGCCACGGGACACAGGGAGGGTGGGTCACCCCTCCACTTT.